The entry below describes one T cell receptor beta chain. Antigen: not known. This specimen comes from a study of T cell repertoires in cytomegalovirus infection. Across the whole study: Public TCR beta signatures provided an indication of both CMV infection and a matching HLA type.

Looked up from germline, CDR1 is SGHDT and CDR2 is YYEEEE. V shed 6 bases, J shed 1 base, and the junction held 4 bases outside the gene matches. The CDR3 contains 14 residues. TCRdb called the reads again in MiXCR, with one record for every CDR3 protein. The table lists fewer than 900,000 distinct CDR3 sequences, 25% to 35% of them singletons. The genes are TRBV5-6 and TRBJ2-3; 8 bases fit TRBD1. Sample: cultured CD8+ T cells from PBMCs, taken from culture after CMV antigen stimulation. The source of this sequence is a human donor in good health (CMV status not recorded). Some clones in this sample may be carry-over from other donors' samples. CDR3 DNA sequence: TGTGCCAGCACCCAGGGGGCCTGCACAGATACGCAGTATTTT. Protein: CASTQGACTDTQYF.